One and the same sample provided the 23 T cell receptor beta chains below, sequenced in a study of shared clonotypes between healthy human individuals. Sequenced by immunoSEQ multiplex PCR; TCRdb stores in-frame clones only, minus some. Altogether roughly 1,600,000 clones are present, less than 99% being singletons, with the ten largest covering about 0.35%. Sequencing input: naive CD4+ T cells sorted from blood. Regarding subset: CD45RA+ positively selected. The receptors shown here come from a man aged 30 to 45 in good health.

The chain uses TRBV6-5 and TRBJ1-1, with D unresolved. CDR1 and CDR2 from the germline V gene are MNHEY and SVGAGI. The CDR3 covers 14 residues. Trimming took off 5 bases at V and 6 bases at J, with 16 bases between the two ends. The CDR3 protein is CASSTPGGLPEAFF. CDR3 DNA sequence: TGTGCCAGCAGTACCCCTGGAGGGCTCCCTGAAGCTTTCTTT.

The rearrangement links TRBV6-6 to TRBJ2-7; D might be TRBD1 (5 bases). Germline V gene lookup returns CDR1 MNHNY and CDR2 SVGAGI (reference sequence). V gave up 4 bases and J gave up 2 bases, with 9 bases separating them. CDR3 length: 13 amino acids. For the CDR3, the DNA is TGTGCCAGCAGTTCCCAGACAGCCTACGAGCAGTACTTC. Its translation: CASSSQTAYEQYF.

CDR3 residues: CASSLWGPTGFDQPQHF. The DNA for the CDR3 is TGCGCCAGCAGCTTGTGGGGGCCGACAGGGTTCGATCAGCCCCAGCATTTT. The chain couples TRBV5-1 to TRBJ1-5; 7 bases line up with TRBD1. CDR3 size: 17 residues. CDR1 SGHRS and CDR2 YFSETQ come from the germline V gene. The junction had 12 bases not matched to a gene; V was cut back by 1 base and J by 5 bases.

The chain carries TRBV19 and TRBJ2-2; D is perhaps TRBD1 or TRBD2 (6 bases each). The V and J ends lost 8 bases and 4 bases respectively, with 20 bases between them. The V gene's germline CDR1 is LNHDA and CDR2 SQIVND (reference sequence). The CDR3 has 16 amino acids. Here the CDR3 reads CASLFPIGGGTGELFF. The CDR3 DNA follows: TGTGCCAGTCTATTTCCTATAGGGGGAGGCACCGGGGAGCTGTTTTTT. Combining the CDR3 with reference TRBV19 and TRBJ2-2 gives the whole variable domain DGGITQSPKYLFRKEGQNVTLSCEQNLNHDAMYWYRQDPGQGLRLIYYSQIVNDFQKGDIAEGYSVSREKKESFPLTVTSAQKNPTAFYLCASLFPIGGGTGELFFGEGSRLTVL.

This sequence joins TRBV5-1 and TRBJ2-1; D is unclear. Germline CDR1 reads SGHRS; CDR2 reads YFSETQ. This CDR3 comprises 15 residues. Trimming removed 0 bases at V and 7 bases at J, with 14 bases between. CDR3 in DNA: TGCGCCAGCAGCTTGGAGGCAAGATCCCTAAATGAGCAGTTCTTC. Its translation: CASSLEARSLNEQFF. Filled out from reference TRBV5-1 and TRBJ2-1, the complete variable domain reads KAGVTQTPRYLIKTRGQQVTLSCSPISGHRSVSWYQQTPGQGLQFLFEYFSETQRNKGNFPGRFSGRQFSNSRSEMNVSTLELGDSALYLCASSLEARSLNEQFFGPGTRLTVL.

CDR3 sequence reads: CATSRDLQSGGFRNQPQHF. CDR3 coding DNA: TGTGCCACCAGCAGAGATCTTCAGTCCGGTGGCTTTCGAAATCAGCCCCAGCATTTT. The chain uses TRBV15 and TRBJ1-5; D not resolved. The CDR3 extends over 19 amino acids. Germline V gene sequence: CDR1 LNHNV, CDR2 YYDKDF (reference sequence). V was clipped by 0 bases and J by 4 bases, with 22 bases between them.

This clone was picked up one time. The chain employs TRBV7-3 and TRBJ2-2; no clear D gene. The CDR3 runs to 14 residues. In germline, CDR1 is SGHTA, CDR2 FQGTGA. V was clipped by 4 bases and J by 0 bases, with 6 bases between them. CDR3 sequence reads: CASSSTTNTGELFF. CDR3 DNA sequence: TGTGCCAGCAGCTCTACTACGAACACCGGGGAGCTGTTTTTT.

The rearrangement links TRBV5-1 to TRBJ2-7; a possible D gene is TRBD2 (5 bases). Germline assignment: CDR1 SGHRS and CDR2 YFSETQ. Trimming removed 8 bases at V and 2 bases at J, with 17 bases between. CDR3 length equals 14 residues. The CDR3 bases are TGCGCCAGTTGCCCCGGTTTGGGAGCCTACGAGCAGTACTTC. Its translation: CASCPGLGAYEQYF.

This chain connects TRBV7-8 to TRBJ2-2; D remains ambiguous. The CDR3 is made up of 14 amino acids. V lost 5 bases and J 4 bases, leaving 11 bases between the germline ends. Germline CDR1 and CDR2: SGHVS and FQNEAQ. CDR3 bases: TGTGCCAGCAGCCCGATAAGGGCCACCGGGGAGCTGTTTTTT. Translated, it gives CASSPIRATGELFF.

The V gene is TRBV7-9, the J gene TRBJ2-7, with 8 positions matching TRBD2. The CDR3 runs 15 residues. Germline V gene lookup returns CDR1 SEHNR and CDR2 FQNEAQ (reference sequence). V was clipped by 0 bases and J by 5 bases; unmatched bases: 6. Here the CDR3 DNA reads TGTGCCAGCAGCTTAGCCGGGACTAGGGACAACGAGCAGTACTTC. It yields the protein CASSLAGTRDNEQYF.

V usage is TRBV27 and J usage is TRBJ2-7; 7 bases are shared with TRBD1. The CDR3 spans 15 residues. V was clipped by 7 bases and J by 0 bases; unmatched bases: 9. Germline assignment: CDR1 MNHEY and CDR2 SMNVEV (reference sequence). The CDR3 DNA sequence: TGTGCCAGCACCCCCGGACAGGCTTCCTCCTACGAGCAGTACTTC. Translating it yields CASTPGQASSYEQYF.

This chain joins TRBV19 and TRBJ2-6, with 13 bases aligning to TRBD2. CDR1 and CDR2 from the germline V gene are LNHDA and SQIVND (reference sequence). After removal of 5 bases from V and 2 bases from J, the junction contained 3 bases not matched to a gene. The CDR3 has 17 amino acids. The CDR3 nucleotides are TGTGCCAGTAGTCCCGGACTAGCGGGAGCTGGGGCCAACGTCCTGACTTTC. Translation gives CASSPGLAGAGANVLTF. Based on the CDR3 plus reference TRBV19 and TRBJ2-6, the full variable domain is DGGITQSPKYLFRKEGQNVTLSCEQNLNHDAMYWYRQDPGQGLRLIYYSQIVNDFQKGDIAEGYSVSREKKESFPLTVTSAQKNPTAFYLCASSPGLAGAGANVLTFGAGSRLTVL.

The chain uses TRBV4-1 and TRBJ2-7; no reliable D call. The germline V gene has CDR1 MGHRA and CDR2 YSYEKL. This CDR3 spans 15 amino acids. The V end was cut by 0 bases, the J end by 3 bases, with 12 bases between. The CDR3 DNA sequence: TGCGCCAGCAGCCAAGATGGGTCCGTTGGCTACGAGCAGTACTTC. The encoded protein is CASSQDGSVGYEQYF.

The V call is TRBV12-5, the J call TRBJ2-3; 9 nucleotides line up with TRBD1. Trimming cost V 5 bases and J 2 bases; bases outside gene matches: 8. This CDR3 is 16 amino acids long. CDR1 and CDR2 from the germline V gene are LGHNT and FRNRAP. CDR3 DNA: TGTGCTAGTGGTCGCCCGGGACAGGGAACCACAGATACGCAGTATTTT. As protein: CASGRPGQGTTDTQYF.

The CDR3 region is CASSHPGLAGGKVNNEQFF. DNA for the CDR3: TGTGCCAGCAGCCACCCGGGACTAGCGGGAGGAAAGGTTAACAATGAGCAGTTCTTC. The chain has TRBV7-2 and TRBJ2-1, with 15 bases that match TRBD2. CDR3 size: 19 residues. Germline CDR1 reads SGHTA; CDR2 reads FQGNSA. V dropped 5 bases and J dropped 5; count of bases not matched to a gene: 13.

The chain has TRBV2 and TRBJ2-7; 11 nucleotides align to TRBD2. The germline V gene encodes CDR1 SNHLY and CDR2 FYNNEI. The J segment lost 5 bases and the V segment lost 8 bases, leaving 5 bases of the junction unmatched. The CDR3 covers 13 residues. The CDR3, as DNA: TGTGCCAGCTTACTAGCGGGAGCTAACGAGCAGTACTTC. Amino acids: CASLLAGANEQYF.

As to this clone: This sample includes further DNA sequences coding for the same CDR3. V usage is TRBV5-1 and J usage is TRBJ2-7, with D tentatively TRBD1 (5 bases). V lost 0 bases to trimming and J lost 0 bases, with 10 bases between them. CDR1 SGHRS and CDR2 YFSETQ come from the germline V gene. There are 15 residues in the CDR3. This CDR3 is CASSLAAGNSYEQYF. The CDR3, as DNA: TGCGCCAGCAGCTTGGCGGCAGGGAACTCCTACGAGCAGTACTTC.

This clone was detected only once. The chain employs TRBV6-5 and TRBJ2-7; 8 bases are a match to TRBD1. CDR1 MNHEY and CDR2 SVGAGI come from the germline V gene. V was clipped by 6 bases and J by 4 bases; unmatched bases: 2. This CDR3 region has 12 residues. DNA of the CDR3: TGTGCCAGCAGGCAGGGGGCTTACGAGCAGTACTTC. Protein sequence: CASRQGAYEQYF.

The chain couples TRBV15 to TRBJ2-1; TRBD1 matches 9 bases. The CDR3 is 13 amino acids. CDR1 and CDR2 (germline): LNHNV, YYDKDF (reference sequence). V gave up 5 bases and J gave up 14 bases; unmatched junction bases: 10. The DNA of the CDR3 is TGTGCCACCAGCCCAAGACAGGGGGGTTCGGAGTTCTTC. Translating gives CATSPRQGGSEFF.

The gene calls are TRBV18 and TRBJ1-1; D ambiguous. CDR3 length: 14 amino acids. Germline V CDR1 and CDR2: KGHSH, LQKENI. Trimming took off 2 bases at V and 0 bases at J, with 7 bases between the two ends. The CDR3 DNA reads as TGTGCCAGCTCACCAAAGGGTTTGAACACTGAAGCTTTCTTT. Translating it yields CASSPKGLNTEAFF.

This rearrangement joins TRBV21-1 to TRBJ2-5; the table gives TRBD2 as D, unverified against the DNA. TRBV21-1 has pseudogene status. The CDR3 totals 14 residues. The CDR3 protein is CASGLAGSSETQYF. The CDR3 DNA reads as TGTGCCAGCGGCCTAGCGGGAAGCTCGGAGACCCAGTACTTC.

The chain recombines TRBV2 with TRBJ2-1, with 10 positions matching TRBD2. The V gene's germline CDR1 is SNHLY and CDR2 FYNNEI. The length of the CDR3 is 17 residues. V shed 6 bases and J 3 bases; nucleotides not matched to a gene: 11. CDR3 in DNA: TGTGCCAGCAGCGGAGCCCGACTAGCGGGCTTCTACAATGAGCAGTTCTTC. This gives the protein CASSGARLAGFYNEQFF.

The genes are TRBV29-1 and TRBJ2-3; the D gene is possibly TRBD1 (6 bases). This CDR3 is built from 14 residues. CDR1 and CDR2 from the germline V gene are SQVTM and ANQGSEA. V was trimmed by 4 bases and J by 4 bases, leaving 15 bases between them. The CDR3 spells CSVVLGQGPDTQYF. The CDR3 bases are TGCAGCGTTGTCTTGGGTCAGGGGCCAGATACGCAGTATTTT.